The 15 T cell receptor beta chains reported below all come from one sample, sequenced in a study of blood T cell repertoires in COVID-19. The protocol was immunoSEQ multiplex PCR, while the TCRdb copy is restricted to in-frame clones and leaves out a portion. The sample has about 260,000 clones; roughly 82% are singletons. The sample consisted of PBMCs or T cells enriched from blood (not recorded which). The receptors here all came from a woman in her fifties or sixties who had recovered from COVID-19.

The gene calls are TRBV2 and TRBJ2-1, with D perhaps TRBD2 (5 bases). The CDR3 consists of 11 residues. Per the germline V gene, CDR1 is SNHLY and CDR2 is FYNNEI. With 6 bases removed from V and 15 bases from J, the gap between germline ends came to 15 bases. The CDR3 sequence: CASRADSYRFF. CDR3 coding DNA: TGTGCCAGCAGGGCGGACTCATATAGGTTCTTC.

This chain joins TRBV28 and TRBJ1-2, with D unclear. The CDR3 extends over 12 amino acids. Per germline, CDR1 MDHEN and CDR2 SYDVKM. V was shortened by 8 bases and J by 0 bases, with 7 bases between the two germline ends. The CDR3 sequence is CASAQANYGYTF. CDR3 DNA sequence: TGTGCCAGCGCCCAGGCTAACTATGGCTACACCTTC.

In its sample, this clone was seen once. This chain links TRBV7-6 with TRBJ2-1; 8 positions agree with TRBD1. The trim removed 7 bases at V and 5 bases at J, leaving 13 bases unmatched. The germline V gene has CDR1 SGHVS and CDR2 FNYEAQ. The CDR3 is made up of 16 amino acids. The CDR3 nucleotides are TGTGCCAGCACCTTGTCCGGGCAGGGGGCCAACAATGAGCAGTTCTTC. Protein sequence: CASTLSGQGANNEQFF.

J is TRBJ1-6 and V is TRBV5-4; D call uncertain. This CDR3 is built from 13 residues. V was cut by 4 bases and J by 11 bases, with 13 bases left in between. Germline CDR1 SGHNT, CDR2 YYREEE (reference sequence). CDR3 DNA sequence: TGTGCCAGCAGCACCACCAGTCAGGCACCCCTCCACTTT. Protein: CASSTTSQAPLHF.

The chain has TRBV5-1 and TRBJ2-3; D possibly corresponds to TRBD2 (5 bases). Trimming stripped 0 bases from V and 5 bases from J, with 10 bases between. Germline values: CDR1 SGHRS, CDR2 YFSETQ. The CDR3 consists of 14 residues. CDR3 loop: CASSLGGLGDTQYF. The CDR3 nucleotides are TGCGCCAGCAGCTTGGGCGGGTTAGGAGATACGCAGTATTTT.

This clone showed up just once. The chain employs TRBV7-9 and TRBJ2-4; 7 positions match TRBD2. Germline CDR1 and CDR2: SEHNR and FQNEAQ (reference sequence). The J segment lost 5 bases and the V segment lost 5 bases, leaving 9 bases of the junction unmatched. This CDR3 contains 15 residues. For the CDR3, the DNA is TGTGCCAGCAGCCAACTAGCGAACCAAGAAAACATTCAGTACTTC. Amino acid sequence: CASSQLANQENIQYF. The whole variable domain, remainder taken from reference TRBV7-9 and TRBJ2-4, is DTGVSQNPRHKITKRGQNVTFRCDPISEHNRLYWYRQTLGQGPEFLTYFQNEAQLEKSRLLSDRFSAERPKGSFSTLEIQRTEQGDSAMYLCASSQLANQENIQYFGAGTRLSVL.

This chain links TRBV27 with TRBJ2-5, with 8 nucleotides matching TRBD1. Germline V gives CDR1 MNHEY, CDR2 SMNVEV (reference sequence). V shed 6 bases and J 3 bases; nucleotides not matched to a gene: 9. This CDR3 has 15 residues. CDR3 sequence (DNA): TGTGCCAGCAGGGACAGGGCTTGGGGCGAAGAGACCCAGTACTTC. Translation: CASRDRAWGEETQYF.

The CDR3 sequence: CASSLGQRDEAFF. In DNA, the CDR3 is TGTGCCAGCAGTTTAGGACAGAGGGATGAAGCTTTCTTT. V is TRBV28 and J is TRBJ1-1; tentatively, D is TRBD1 (6 bases). Trimming cost V 2 bases and J 7 bases, with 11 bases left between them. The CDR3 runs 13 residues. Per the germline V gene, CDR1 is MDHEN and CDR2 is SYDVKM.

V and J are TRBV19 and TRBJ2-3; 7 bases map to TRBD1. CDR3 size: 14 residues. V lost 3 bases to trimming and J lost 5 bases; unmatched junction nucleotides: 5. The V gene's germline CDR1 is LNHDA and CDR2 SQIVND (reference sequence). CDR3 nucleotides: TGTGCCAGTAGTATTGAGGCAGGGGGAGATACGCAGTATTTT. Residues: CASSIEAGGDTQYF.

The chain has TRBV6-9 and TRBJ1-4; a weak D match, TRBD1 (5 bases). V lost 2 bases, J lost 0 bases, and 10 bases lay in between. The CDR3 has 16 amino acids. Germline loops: CDR1 MNHGY, CDR2 SVAAGI. The CDR3 here is CASSYHRLATNEKLFF. The CDR3 nucleotides read TGTGCCAGCAGTTATCACAGGTTAGCAACTAATGAAAAACTGTTTTTT.

This sequence joins TRBV7-9 and TRBJ1-4; 7 bases are shared with TRBD1. Losses at the gene ends were 6 bases for V and 5 bases for J; bases not matched to a gene: 12. Looked up from germline, CDR1 is SEHNR and CDR2 is FQNEAQ (reference sequence). This CDR3 is built from 16 residues. CDR3 loop: CASSYKGGQKNEKLFF. DNA of the CDR3: TGTGCCAGCAGTTATAAGGGGGGACAGAAGAATGAAAAACTGTTTTTT.

A few counts support this clone. V gene TRBV12-3 or TRBV12-4 combines with J gene TRBJ1-2; weak D call: TRBD1 (5 bases). The CDR3 sequence is 13 residues long. Trimming took off 6 bases at V and 4 bases at J, with 12 bases between the two ends. In DNA, the CDR3 is TGTGCCAGCAGCACGCAGGGCACCTATGGCTACACCTTC. Its protein is CASSTQGTYGYTF.

The rearrangement uses TRBV9 and TRBJ2-4; D possibly corresponds to TRBD1 (6 bases). Germline V lookup: CDR1 SGDLS, CDR2 YYNGEE. The CDR3 loop spans 13 amino acids. V was shortened by 1 base and J by 8 bases, with 10 bases between the two germline ends. This chain's CDR3 is CASSVNPGDIQYF. In DNA, the CDR3 is TGTGCCAGCAGCGTAAACCCAGGGGACATTCAGTACTTC.

This chain joins TRBV10-3 and TRBJ2-1, with 14 bases lining up with TRBD2. The germline CDR1 and CDR2 sequences are ENHRY and SYGVKD. Trimming took 7 bases from V and 0 from J; bases not matched to a gene: 8. The CDR3 consists of 18 residues. The CDR3 reads CAINRTSGGPSSYNEQFF. As DNA, the CDR3 is TGTGCCATCAACCGGACTAGCGGGGGGCCCAGCTCCTACAATGAGCAGTTCTTC.

J is TRBJ1-4 and V is TRBV28, with D possibly matching TRBD1 (6 bases). CDR1 and CDR2 (germline): MDHEN, SYDVKM. The length of the CDR3 is 18 residues. V lost 3 bases and J lost 3, with 20 bases in between. This chain's CDR3 is CASSFRFTGILANEKLFF. The CDR3, as DNA: TGTGCCAGCAGTTTTAGGTTTACAGGGATTTTAGCTAATGAAAAACTGTTTTTT.